This T cell receptor beta chain was identified in a study of blood T cell repertoires in COVID-19. Study background: T cells, B-cell-depleted T cells, or PBMCs provided the cDNA or gDNA that served as material.

Authors' data handling: Estimates of nucleated cell counts were drawn from the amplification of reference gene primers. Data came from immunoSEQ multiplex PCR; TCRdb stores just in-frame clones and leaves some out. V, J and clone size reflect that table, while D and trimming were determined from the DNA. Found here are some 73,000 clones, 84% of them singletons; the top ten hold under 30%. Germline CDR1 is SGHRS and CDR2 is YFSETQ. The CDR3 is made up of 15 amino acids. V lost 8 bases to trimming and J lost 5 bases, with 22 bases between them. The chain has TRBV5-1 and TRBJ1-2; D perhaps matches TRBD1 (5 bases). Sequencing was carried out using peripheral blood. The TCR was taken from a human donor in a cohort sampled during active COVID-19. The CDR3 loop reads CASSLSGGATYGYTF. DNA of the CDR3: TGCGCCAGTTCCCTCTCCGGGGGTGCCACTTATGGCTACACCTTC.